One sample yielded the 25 T cell receptor beta chains listed below, sequenced in a study of blood T cell repertoires in COVID-19. Some clones are missing from TCRdb's copy, which holds only in-frame ones; the method was immunoSEQ multiplex PCR. The sample records around 52,000 clones, around 82% being singletons. Sequenced sample: peripheral blood. The receptors shown here come from a woman of 80 years or more with acute or convalescent COVID-19.

A few counts support this clone. J is TRBJ2-3 and V is TRBV9; TRBD2 is a possible D gene (6 bases). Trimming removed 0 bases at V and 4 bases at J, with 15 bases between. The CDR3 length is 16 residues. Germline loops: CDR1 SGDLS, CDR2 YYNGEE. The chain's CDR3 is CASSVASGPRPDTQYF. The CDR3 nucleotides read TGTGCCAGCAGCGTAGCCAGCGGGCCGAGACCAGATACGCAGTATTTT. The whole variable domain, filled in from reference TRBV9 and TRBJ2-3, reads DSGVTQTPKHLITATGQRVTLRCSPRSGDLSVYWYQQSLDQGLQFLIQYYNGEERAKGNILERFSAQQFPDLHSELNLSSLELGDSALYFCASSVASGPRPDTQYFGPGTRLTVL.

The chain combines TRBV6-5 with TRBJ2-4; 13 nucleotides match TRBD2. V trimming: 6 bases; J trimming: 6 bases; junction bases outside the gene matches: 5. This CDR3 spans 15 amino acids. Germline-derived CDR1 and CDR2 are MNHEY and SVGAGI. This CDR3 reads CASSPGLAGRNIQYF. In DNA, the CDR3 is TGTGCCAGCAGCCCGGGACTAGCGGGGAGAAACATTCAGTACTTC.

V gene TRBV5-6 combines with J gene TRBJ1-1; 7 bases line up with TRBD1. V gave up 0 bases and J gave up 0 bases; unmatched junction bases: 8. Looked up from germline, CDR1 is SGHDT and CDR2 is YYEEEE. The CDR3 sequence is 17 residues long. The CDR3 sequence is CASSLGTGRGMNTEAFF. CDR3 bases: TGTGCCAGCAGCTTGGGGACAGGCCGGGGGATGAACACTGAAGCTTTCTTT.

This clone was detected once. The chain employs TRBV7-3 and TRBJ1-1, with 10 bases that match TRBD1. V shed 6 bases, J shed 7 bases, and the junction held 5 bases outside the gene matches. CDR3 size: 13 residues. The germline CDR1 and CDR2 sequences are SGHTA and FQGTGA. CDR3 bases: TGTGCCAGCAGACGGACAGGGGGTGGTGAAGCTTTCTTT. It translates to CASRRTGGGEAFF.

This clone was observed a few times. The chain recombines TRBV5-4 with TRBJ1-2; maybe TRBD1 (6 bases). Germline CDR1 is SGHNT and CDR2 is YYREEE (reference sequence). V was cut by 0 bases and J by 6 bases, with 9 bases left in between. The CDR3 extends over 13 amino acids. The CDR3 DNA reads TGTGCCAGCAGCTTGGGAGGGGGAGATGGCTACACCTTC. Amino acid sequence: CASSLGGGDGYTF.

V and J are TRBV4-1 and TRBJ2-1; TRBD1 might be the D (6 bases). Looked up from germline, CDR1 is MGHRA and CDR2 is YSYEKL. V lost 6 bases to trimming and J lost 0 bases, with 12 bases between them. The CDR3 runs 15 residues. Here the CDR3 DNA reads TGCGCCAGCAGGACCGGGACAAACTCCTACAATGAGCAGTTCTTC. As protein: CASRTGTNSYNEQFF.

The rearrangement joins TRBV15 to TRBJ2-5, with D possibly being TRBD1 (5 bases). V lost 4 bases and J 12 bases, leaving 15 bases between the germline ends. This CDR3 is built from 12 residues. Germline V lookup: CDR1 LNHNV, CDR2 YYDKDF (reference sequence). The CDR3 region is CATSTAHRPEYF. CDR3 bases: TGTGCCACCAGCACCGCCCACAGGCCCGAGTACTTC.

The chain joins TRBV6-5 to TRBJ1-6, with D tentatively TRBD1 (5 bases). V gave up 7 bases and J gave up 9 bases, with 16 bases separating them. The germline V gene has CDR1 MNHEY and CDR2 SVGAGI. There are 14 residues in the CDR3. CDR3 DNA sequence: TGTGCCAGCACCACGGGGGGAATAGGTTCACCCCTCCACTTT. Protein sequence: CASTTGGIGSPLHF.

This chain links TRBV4-2 with TRBJ1-5; D possibly corresponds to TRBD1 (5 bases). This CDR3 contains 16 residues. Germline CDR1 and CDR2: LGHNA and YNFKEQ. V was pared by 3 bases and J by 9 bases, with 21 bases between. CDR3 protein: CASSQLPQDLTRPQHF. The CDR3 DNA is TGTGCCAGCAGCCAGCTGCCACAGGATTTGACAAGGCCCCAGCATTTT.

The chain couples TRBV28 to TRBJ1-2, with 8 bases lining up with TRBD1. The germline V gene encodes CDR1 MDHEN and CDR2 SYDVKM. Trimming removed 3 bases from V and 13 bases from J; junction bases left unmatched: 16. The CDR3 totals 15 residues. CDR3 in amino acids: CASSFGMRTGPVSTF. In DNA form, the CDR3 reads TGTGCCAGCAGTTTTGGCATGAGGACAGGGCCAGTTTCCACCTTC.

This sequence joins TRBV29-1 and TRBJ2-7; 7 nucleotides match TRBD1. The CDR3 length is 13 residues. The J segment lost 4 bases and the V segment lost 7 bases, leaving 10 bases of the junction unmatched. Germline V gives CDR1 SQVTM, CDR2 ANQGSEA. Here the CDR3 DNA reads TGCAGCGCCCGAACAGGGGCACCTTACGAGCAGTACTTC. This translates into CSARTGAPYEQYF.

The chain recombines TRBV11-2 with TRBJ2-1; the match to TRBD2 covers 12 bases. Trimming removed 5 bases from V and 8 bases from J; junction bases left unmatched: 4. Germline CDR1 and CDR2: SGHAT and FQNNGV. This CDR3 region has 14 residues. The CDR3 loop is CASSPGLAGDEQFF. For the CDR3, the DNA is TGTGCCAGCAGCCCGGGACTAGCGGGCGATGAGCAGTTCTTC.

The CDR3, as DNA: TGTGCCAGCAGCCTCGGGACAACGAACTATGGCTACACCTTC. Amino acid sequence: CASSLGTTNYGYTF. The rearrangement links TRBV13 to TRBJ1-2, with D maybe TRBD1 (6 bases). The CDR3 loop spans 14 amino acids. Trimming cost V 5 bases and J 2 bases, with 12 bases left between them. In germline, CDR1 is PRHDT, CDR2 FYEKMQ (reference sequence).

This chain links TRBV3-1 (or the pseudogene TRBV3-2) with TRBJ2-1, with a weak D call TRBD2 (6 bases). Trimming took off 3 bases at V and 6 bases at J, with 12 bases between the two ends. The germline V gene has CDR1 LGHDT and CDR2 YNNKEL (reference sequence). CDR3 length: 14 amino acids. The CDR3 nucleotides read TGTGCCAGCAGCCAGACAATGGGGGGCAATGAGCAGTTCTTC. Amino acids: CASSQTMGGNEQFF.

The CDR3 sequence is CASSLLGGELFF. The DNA of the CDR3 is TGTGCCAGCAGCTTACTAGGTGGGGAGCTGTTTTTT. The rearrangement uses TRBV25-1 and TRBJ2-2; tentatively, D is TRBD2 (5 bases). Trimming took 6 bases from V and 8 from J, leaving 10 bases between them. CDR1 is MGHDK, CDR2 SYGVNS, per germline. This CDR3 has 12 amino acids.

The V and J genes are TRBV29-1 and TRBJ2-1; tentative D call: TRBD2 (6 bases). This CDR3 is built from 15 residues. Trimming shortened V by 6 bases and J by 0 bases, and 15 bases separated the two germline ends. Per the germline V gene, CDR1 is SQVTM and CDR2 is ANQGSEA. In DNA form, the CDR3 reads TGCAGCGTCGGGACTCCAGGGCGCTCCTACAATGAGCAGTTCTTC. As protein: CSVGTPGRSYNEQFF.

V gene TRBV5-1 combines with J gene TRBJ2-1; D ambiguous. This CDR3 is 12 amino acids long. The germline V and J ends were trimmed by 0 bases and 8 bases, with 6 bases remaining between them. CDR1 is SGHRS, CDR2 YFSETQ, per germline. The CDR3, as DNA: TGCGCCAGCAGCTTGGCTGGCTATGAGCAGTTCTTC. Residues: CASSLAGYEQFF.

The chain couples TRBV5-1 to TRBJ2-2, with 7 bases identical to TRBD1. V was clipped by 3 bases and J by 1 base; unmatched bases: 3. Germline assignment: CDR1 SGHRS and CDR2 YFSETQ. The CDR3 totals 15 residues. CDR3 protein: CASSSGQLNTGELFF. The CDR3 DNA follows: TGCGCCAGCAGCTCGGGACAGCTGAACACCGGGGAGCTGTTTTTT.

This chain connects TRBV7-2 to TRBJ1-2; possibly TRBD1 for D (5 bases). V lost 3 bases to trimming and J lost 3 bases, with 17 bases between them. In germline, CDR1 is SGHTA, CDR2 FQGNSA. The CDR3 runs to 16 residues. In DNA, the CDR3 is TGTGCCAGCAGCTTCCCCGGGACTCGGAGATACTATGGCTACACCTTC. This sequence encodes CASSFPGTRRYYGYTF. The whole variable domain, remainder taken from reference TRBV7-2 and TRBJ1-2, is GAGVSQSPSNKVTEKGKDVELRCDPISGHTALYWYRQSLGQGLEFLIYFQGNSAPDKSGLPSDRFSAERTGGSVSTLTIQRTQQEDSAVYLCASSFPGTRRYYGYTFGSGTRLTVV.

The chain joins TRBV24-1 to TRBJ1-1; 9 positions agree with TRBD1. The J segment lost 5 bases and the V segment lost 5 bases, leaving 2 bases of the junction unmatched. The germline gives CDR1 KGHDR, CDR2 SFDVKD. The CDR3 is 13 amino acids. The chain's CDR3 is CATSGTGETEAFF. CDR3 coding DNA: TGTGCCACCAGTGGGACAGGGGAGACTGAAGCTTTCTTT.

This clone was seen at least ten times. The CDR3 is CASSLLVFNSPLHF. Written as DNA, the CDR3 is TGTGCCAGCAGCTTGTTAGTATTCAATTCACCCCTCCACTTT. The chain recombines TRBV5-6 with TRBJ1-6; D unresolved. Per germline, CDR1 SGHDT and CDR2 YYEEEE. V shed 1 base and J shed 7 bases, with 9 bases lying between them. The CDR3 covers 14 residues.

This chain uses TRBV18 with TRBJ2-1, with D unresolved. V gave up 4 bases and J gave up 0 bases, with 10 bases separating them. Germline V gives CDR1 KGHSH, CDR2 LQKENI. This CDR3 is 15 amino acids long. CDR3 in DNA: TGTGCCAGCTCACTAAACGGTGGCTCCTACAATGAGCAGTTCTTC. As protein: CASSLNGGSYNEQFF.

The rearrangement links TRBV5-1 to TRBJ2-7; D is undetermined. Germline V gene lookup returns CDR1 SGHRS and CDR2 YFSETQ. V lost 1 base and J lost 5, with 4 bases in between. CDR3 size: 11 residues. The CDR3: CASSLNNEQYF. As DNA, the CDR3 is TGCGCCAGCAGCTTGAATAACGAGCAGTACTTC.

The chain links TRBV6-5 to TRBJ1-2; no reliable D call. The CDR3 covers 14 residues. V gave up 8 bases and J gave up 5 bases, with 18 bases separating them. CDR1 and CDR2 from the germline V gene are MNHEY and SVGAGI. CDR3 region: CASLMVGFWYGYTF. CDR3 DNA: TGTGCCAGCTTAATGGTGGGCTTTTGGTATGGCTACACCTTC.

J is TRBJ2-5 and V is TRBV2; D possibly corresponds to TRBD2 (6 bases). The germline V gene has CDR1 SNHLY and CDR2 FYNNEI. CDR3 length: 13 amino acids. V lost 8 bases, J lost 4 bases, and 14 bases lay in between. This CDR3 reads CASALGGAETQYF. DNA for the CDR3: TGTGCCAGCGCATTAGGAGGGGCAGAGACCCAGTACTTC.